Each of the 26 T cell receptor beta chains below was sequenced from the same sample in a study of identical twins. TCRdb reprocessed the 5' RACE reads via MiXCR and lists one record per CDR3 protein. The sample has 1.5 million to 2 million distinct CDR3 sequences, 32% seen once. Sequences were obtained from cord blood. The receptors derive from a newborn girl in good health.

In DNA form, the CDR3 reads TGTGCCAGCCTAACTACAGGAAAGATCAATCAGCCCCAGCATTTT. Residues: CASLTTGKINQPQHF. The chain is built from TRBV6-1 and TRBJ1-5; D might be TRBD1 (5 bases). The CDR3 contains 15 residues. The V gene lost 8 bases and the J gene lost 3 bases, with 17 bases spanning the gap. Germline loops: CDR1 MNHNS, CDR2 SASEGT.

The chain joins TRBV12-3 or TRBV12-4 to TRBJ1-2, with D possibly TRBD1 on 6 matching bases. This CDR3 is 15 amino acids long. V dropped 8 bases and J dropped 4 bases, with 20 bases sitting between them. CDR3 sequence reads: CASSPRDTHVYGYTF. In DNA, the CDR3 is TGTGCCAGCTCCCCCCGGGACACTCATGTCTATGGCTACACCTTC.

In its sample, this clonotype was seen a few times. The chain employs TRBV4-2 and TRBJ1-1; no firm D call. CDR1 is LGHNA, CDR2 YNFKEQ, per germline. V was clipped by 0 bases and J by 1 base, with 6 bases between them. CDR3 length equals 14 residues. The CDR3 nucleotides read TGTGCCAGCAGCCAAGAAGAACCGAACACTGAAGCTTTCTTT. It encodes CASSQEEPNTEAFF.

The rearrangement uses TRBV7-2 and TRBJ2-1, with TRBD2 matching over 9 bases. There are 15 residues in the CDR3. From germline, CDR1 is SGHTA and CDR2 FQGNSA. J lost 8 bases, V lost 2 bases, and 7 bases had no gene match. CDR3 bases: TGTGCCAGCAGCTTATTGCTAGCGGGATCCGATGAGCAGTTCTTC. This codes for CASSLLLAGSDEQFF.

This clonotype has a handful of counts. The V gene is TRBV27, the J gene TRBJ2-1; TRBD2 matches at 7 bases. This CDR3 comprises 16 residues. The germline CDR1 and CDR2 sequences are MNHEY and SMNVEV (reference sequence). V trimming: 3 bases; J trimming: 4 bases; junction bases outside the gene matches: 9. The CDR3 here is CASSFLRDYLYNEQFF. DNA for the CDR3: TGTGCCAGCAGTTTTCTAAGGGACTACTTATACAATGAGCAGTTCTTC.

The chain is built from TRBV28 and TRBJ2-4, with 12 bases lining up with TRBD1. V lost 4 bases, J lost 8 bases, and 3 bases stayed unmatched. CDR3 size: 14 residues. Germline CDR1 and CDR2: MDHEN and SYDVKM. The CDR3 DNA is TGTGCCAGCAGTTGGGACAGGGGGCCTGACATTCAGTACTTC. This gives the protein CASSWDRGPDIQYF.

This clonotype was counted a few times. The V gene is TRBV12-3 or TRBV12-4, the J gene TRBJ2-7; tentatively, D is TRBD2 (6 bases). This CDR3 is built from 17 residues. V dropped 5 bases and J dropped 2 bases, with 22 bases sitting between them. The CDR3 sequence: CASSPPRRRRVTYEQYF. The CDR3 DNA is TGTGCCAGCAGTCCTCCACGGAGGCGGAGGGTTACCTACGAGCAGTACTTC.

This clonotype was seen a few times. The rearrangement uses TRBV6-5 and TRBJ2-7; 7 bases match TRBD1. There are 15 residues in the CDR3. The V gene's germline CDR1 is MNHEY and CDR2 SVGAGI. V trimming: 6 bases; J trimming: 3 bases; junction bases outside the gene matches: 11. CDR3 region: CASSRGTESNYEQYF. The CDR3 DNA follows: TGTGCCAGCAGCCGTGGGACAGAAAGCAACTACGAGCAGTACTTC.

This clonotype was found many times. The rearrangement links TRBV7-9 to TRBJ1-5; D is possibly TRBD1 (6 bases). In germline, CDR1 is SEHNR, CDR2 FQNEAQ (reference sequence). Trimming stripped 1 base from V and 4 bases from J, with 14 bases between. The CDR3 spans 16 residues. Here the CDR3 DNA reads TGTGCCAGCAGCTTAGGGACCGGACAGCCTAATCAGCCCCAGCATTTT. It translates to CASSLGTGQPNQPQHF.

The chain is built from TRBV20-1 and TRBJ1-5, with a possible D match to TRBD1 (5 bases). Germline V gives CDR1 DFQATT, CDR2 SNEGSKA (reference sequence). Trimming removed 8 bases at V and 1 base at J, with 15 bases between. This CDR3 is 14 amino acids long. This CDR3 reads CSTWRGLSNQPQHF. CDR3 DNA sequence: TGCAGTACATGGAGGGGCTTGAGCAATCAGCCCCAGCATTTT.

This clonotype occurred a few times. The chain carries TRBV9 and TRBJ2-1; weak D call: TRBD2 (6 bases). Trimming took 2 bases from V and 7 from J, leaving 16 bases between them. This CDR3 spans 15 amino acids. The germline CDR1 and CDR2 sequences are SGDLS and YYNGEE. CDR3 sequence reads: CASSVRDGRGNEQFF. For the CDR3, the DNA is TGTGCCAGCAGCGTCCGGGACGGGAGAGGGAATGAGCAGTTCTTC. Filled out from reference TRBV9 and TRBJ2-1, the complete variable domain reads DSGVTQTPKHLITATGQRVTLRCSPRSGDLSVYWYQQSLDQGLQFLIQYYNGEERAKGNILERFSAQQFPDLHSELNLSSLELGDSALYFCASSVRDGRGNEQFFGPGTRLTVL.

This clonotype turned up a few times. CDR3 region: CSASWRNQPQHF. Written as DNA, the CDR3 is TGCAGTGCCTCGTGGCGCAATCAGCCCCAGCATTTT. This sequence joins TRBV20-1 and TRBJ1-5; D not resolved. Deletions cut 6 bases from V and 2 bases from J, with 8 bases between. CDR1 and CDR2 from the germline V gene are DFQATT and SNEGSKA (reference sequence). The CDR3 is 12 amino acids.

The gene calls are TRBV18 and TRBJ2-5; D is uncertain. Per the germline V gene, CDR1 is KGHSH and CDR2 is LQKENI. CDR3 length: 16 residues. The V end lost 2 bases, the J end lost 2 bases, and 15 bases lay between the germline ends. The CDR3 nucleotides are TGTGCCAGCTCACCAGCCCTCGGCCTCCTGCAAGAGACCCAGTACTTC. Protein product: CASSPALGLLQETQYF. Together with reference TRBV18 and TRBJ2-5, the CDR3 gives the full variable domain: NAGVMQNPRHLVRRRGQEARLRCSPMKGHSHVYWYRQLPEEGLKFMVYLQKENIIDESGMPKERFSAEFPKEGPSILRIQQVVRGDSAAYFCASSPALGLLQETQYFGPGTRLLVL.

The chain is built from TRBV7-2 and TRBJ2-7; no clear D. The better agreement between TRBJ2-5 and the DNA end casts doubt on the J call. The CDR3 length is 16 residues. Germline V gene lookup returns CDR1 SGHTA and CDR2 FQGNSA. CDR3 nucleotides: TGTGCCAGCAGCTTAGGTCTAACCGGCAAACGGGAGACCCAGTACTTC. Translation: CASSLGLTGKRETQYF.

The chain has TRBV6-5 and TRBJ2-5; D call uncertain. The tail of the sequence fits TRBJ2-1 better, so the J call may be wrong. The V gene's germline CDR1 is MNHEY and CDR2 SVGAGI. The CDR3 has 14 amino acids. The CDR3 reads CASSYGRRQETQFF. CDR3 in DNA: TGTGCCAGCAGTTACGGCAGGCGCCAAGAGACCCAGTTCTTC.

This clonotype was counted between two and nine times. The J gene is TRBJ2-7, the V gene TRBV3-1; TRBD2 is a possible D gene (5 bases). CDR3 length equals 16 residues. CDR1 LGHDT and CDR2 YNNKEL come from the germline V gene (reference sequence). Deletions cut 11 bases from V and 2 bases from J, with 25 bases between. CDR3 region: CAPHGGGLMRPYEQYF. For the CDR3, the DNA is TGTGCCCCTCACGGCGGAGGCCTGATGCGGCCCTACGAGCAGTACTTC.

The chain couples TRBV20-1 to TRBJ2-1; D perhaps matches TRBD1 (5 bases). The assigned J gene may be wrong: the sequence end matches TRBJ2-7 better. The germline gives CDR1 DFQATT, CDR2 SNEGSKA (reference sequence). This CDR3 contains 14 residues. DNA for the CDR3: TGCAGTGCTAGAGATCAGGGCACCTACAATGAGCAGTACTTC. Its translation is CSARDQGTYNEQYF.

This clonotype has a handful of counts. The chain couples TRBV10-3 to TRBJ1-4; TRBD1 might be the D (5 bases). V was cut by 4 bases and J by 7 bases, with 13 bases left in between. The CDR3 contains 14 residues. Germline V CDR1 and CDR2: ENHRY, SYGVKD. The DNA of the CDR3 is TGTGCCATCAGTGTTGGGGCCAAGGGTGAAAAACTGTTTTTT. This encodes CAISVGAKGEKLFF.

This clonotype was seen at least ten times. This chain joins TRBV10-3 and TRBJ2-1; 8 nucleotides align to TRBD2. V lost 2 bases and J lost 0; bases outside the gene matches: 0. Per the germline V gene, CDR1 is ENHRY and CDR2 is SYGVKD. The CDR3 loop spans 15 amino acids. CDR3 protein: CAISERGGSYNEQFF. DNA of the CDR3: TGTGCCATCAGTGAGCGGGGGGGCTCCTACAATGAGCAGTTCTTC.

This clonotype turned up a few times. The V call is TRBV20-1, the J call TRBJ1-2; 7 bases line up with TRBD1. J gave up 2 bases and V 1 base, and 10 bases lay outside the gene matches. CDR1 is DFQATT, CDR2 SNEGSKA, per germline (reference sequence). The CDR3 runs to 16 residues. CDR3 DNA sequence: TGCAGTGCTAGAGTCAGAAGGGGGCCAGCCAACTATGGCTACACCTTC. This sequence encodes CSARVRRGPANYGYTF.

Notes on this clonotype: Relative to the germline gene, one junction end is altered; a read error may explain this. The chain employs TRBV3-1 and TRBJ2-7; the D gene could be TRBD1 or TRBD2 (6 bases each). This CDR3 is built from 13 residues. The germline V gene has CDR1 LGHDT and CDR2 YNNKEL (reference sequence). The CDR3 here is CVSSHGGYYEQYF. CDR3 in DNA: TGTGTCAGCAGCCACGGGGGCTACTACGAGCAGTACTTC.

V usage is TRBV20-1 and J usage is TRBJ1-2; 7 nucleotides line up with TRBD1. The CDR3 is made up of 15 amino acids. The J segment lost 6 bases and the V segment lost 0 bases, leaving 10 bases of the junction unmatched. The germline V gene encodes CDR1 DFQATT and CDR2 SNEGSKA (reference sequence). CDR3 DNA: TGCAGTGCTAGAGACTTATGGACAGGAGTCGATGGCTACACCTTC. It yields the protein CSARDLWTGVDGYTF.

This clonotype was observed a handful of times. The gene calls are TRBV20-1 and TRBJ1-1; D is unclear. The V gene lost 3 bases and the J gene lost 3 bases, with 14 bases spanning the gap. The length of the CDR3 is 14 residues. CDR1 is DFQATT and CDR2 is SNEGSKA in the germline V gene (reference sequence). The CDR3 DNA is TGCAGTGCTAGCCCCAATCGGGTTTACACTGAAGCTTTCTTT. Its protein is CSASPNRVYTEAFF.

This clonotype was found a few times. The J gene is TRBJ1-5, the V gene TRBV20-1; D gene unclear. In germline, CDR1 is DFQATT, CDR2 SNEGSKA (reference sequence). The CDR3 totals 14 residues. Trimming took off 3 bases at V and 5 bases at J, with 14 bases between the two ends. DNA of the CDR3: TGCAGTGCTAGTACTTCAGGATCTCATCAGCCCCAGCATTTT. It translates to CSASTSGSHQPQHF.

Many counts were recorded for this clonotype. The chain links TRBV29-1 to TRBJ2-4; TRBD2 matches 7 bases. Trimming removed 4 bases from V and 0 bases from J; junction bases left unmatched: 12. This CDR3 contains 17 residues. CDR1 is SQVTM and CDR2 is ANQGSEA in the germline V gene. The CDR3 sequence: CSVAGTMGELAKNIQYF. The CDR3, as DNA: TGCAGCGTTGCGGGGACTATGGGGGAACTAGCCAAAAACATTCAGTACTTC.

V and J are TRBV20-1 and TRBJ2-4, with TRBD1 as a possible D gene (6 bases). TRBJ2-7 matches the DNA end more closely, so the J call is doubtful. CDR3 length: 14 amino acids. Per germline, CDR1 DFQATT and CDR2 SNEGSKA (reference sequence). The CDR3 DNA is TGCAGTGCTAGAGCTACAGGGACCACCTACGAGCAGTACTTC. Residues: CSARATGTTYEQYF.